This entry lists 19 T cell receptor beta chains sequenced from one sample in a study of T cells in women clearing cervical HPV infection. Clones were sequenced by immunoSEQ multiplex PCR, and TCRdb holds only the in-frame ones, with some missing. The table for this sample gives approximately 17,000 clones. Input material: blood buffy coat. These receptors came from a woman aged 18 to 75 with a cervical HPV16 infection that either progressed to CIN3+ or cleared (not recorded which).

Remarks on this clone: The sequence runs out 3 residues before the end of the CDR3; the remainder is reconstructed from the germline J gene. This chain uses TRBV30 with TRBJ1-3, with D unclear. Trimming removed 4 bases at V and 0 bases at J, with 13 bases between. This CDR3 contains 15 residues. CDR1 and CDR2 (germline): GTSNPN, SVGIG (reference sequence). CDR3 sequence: CAWIRRAYSGNTIYF. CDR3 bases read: TGTGCCTGGATCAGGAGGGCCTACTCTGGAAACACC.

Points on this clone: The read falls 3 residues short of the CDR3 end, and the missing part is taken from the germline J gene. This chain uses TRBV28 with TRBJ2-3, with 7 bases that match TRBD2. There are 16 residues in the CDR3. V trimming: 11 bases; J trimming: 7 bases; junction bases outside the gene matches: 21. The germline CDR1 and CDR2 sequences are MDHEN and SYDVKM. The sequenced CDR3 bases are TGTGCCGGACGTAAAGCGGGACTACGAAGTACAAATACG. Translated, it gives CAGRKAGLRSTNT. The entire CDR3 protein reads CAGRKAGLRSTNTQYF.

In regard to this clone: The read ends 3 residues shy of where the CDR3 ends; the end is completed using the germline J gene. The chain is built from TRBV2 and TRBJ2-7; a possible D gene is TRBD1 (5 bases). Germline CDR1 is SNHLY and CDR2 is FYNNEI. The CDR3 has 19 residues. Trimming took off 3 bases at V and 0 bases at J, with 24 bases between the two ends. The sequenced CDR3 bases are TGTGCCAGCAGTGATCCGGTTTGGGGCAGACCAATAATCTCCTACGAG. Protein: CASSDPVWGRPIISYE. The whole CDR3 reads CASSDPVWGRPIISYEQYF. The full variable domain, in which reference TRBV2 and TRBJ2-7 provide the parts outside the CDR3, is EPEVTQTPSHQVTQMGQEVILRCVPISNHLYFYWYRQILGQKVEFLVSFYNNEISEKSEIFDDQFSVERPDGSNFTLKIRSTKLEDSAMYFCASSDPVWGRPIISYEQYFGPGTRLTVT.

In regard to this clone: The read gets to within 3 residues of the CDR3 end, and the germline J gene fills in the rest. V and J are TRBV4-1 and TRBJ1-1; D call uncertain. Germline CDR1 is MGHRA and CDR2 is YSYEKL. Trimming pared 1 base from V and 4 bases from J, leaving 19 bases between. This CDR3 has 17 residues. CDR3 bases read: TGCGCCAGCAGCCAAGTCTTCACTAAATTAGTGGGCACTGAA. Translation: CASSQVFTKLVGTE. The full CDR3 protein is CASSQVFTKLVGTEAFF.

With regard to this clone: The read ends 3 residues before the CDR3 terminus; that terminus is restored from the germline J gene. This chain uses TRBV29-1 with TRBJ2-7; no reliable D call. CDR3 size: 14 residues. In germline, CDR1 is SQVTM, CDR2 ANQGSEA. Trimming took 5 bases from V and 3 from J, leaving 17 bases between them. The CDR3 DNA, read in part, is TGCAGCGTTCTAGTGACGGAAACCGACTACGAG. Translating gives CSVLVTETDYE. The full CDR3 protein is CSVLVTETDYEQYF.

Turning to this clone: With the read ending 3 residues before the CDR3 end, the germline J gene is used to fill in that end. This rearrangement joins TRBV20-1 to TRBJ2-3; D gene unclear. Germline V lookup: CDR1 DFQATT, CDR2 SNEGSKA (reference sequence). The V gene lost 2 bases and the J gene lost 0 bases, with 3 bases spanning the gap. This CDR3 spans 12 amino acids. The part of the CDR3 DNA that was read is TGCAGTGCTAGATCTAGCACAGATACG. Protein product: CSARSSTDT. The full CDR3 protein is CSARSSTDTQYF.

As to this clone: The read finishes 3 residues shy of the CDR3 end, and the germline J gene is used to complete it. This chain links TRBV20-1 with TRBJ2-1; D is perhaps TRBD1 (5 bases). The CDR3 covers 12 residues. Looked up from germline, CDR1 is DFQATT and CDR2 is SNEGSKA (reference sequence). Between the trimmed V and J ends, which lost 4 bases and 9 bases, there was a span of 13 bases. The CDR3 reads CSAKSTRGEQFF. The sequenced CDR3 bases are TGCAGTGCTAAATCTACAAGGGGTGAG.

The CDR3 bases that were read are TGTGCCAGCTCACCAGAGGGGTCACCC. Amino acid sequence: CASSPEGSP. The CDR3 in its entirety is CASSPEGSPLHF. The rearrangement joins TRBV18 to TRBJ1-6, with TRBD1 as a possible D gene (5 bases). The read comes to an end 3 residues before the CDR3 does, leaving the germline J gene to fill in the end. With 2 bases removed from V and 10 bases from J, the gap between germline ends came to 6 bases. The germline V gene has CDR1 KGHSH and CDR2 LQKENI. This CDR3 is 12 amino acids long.

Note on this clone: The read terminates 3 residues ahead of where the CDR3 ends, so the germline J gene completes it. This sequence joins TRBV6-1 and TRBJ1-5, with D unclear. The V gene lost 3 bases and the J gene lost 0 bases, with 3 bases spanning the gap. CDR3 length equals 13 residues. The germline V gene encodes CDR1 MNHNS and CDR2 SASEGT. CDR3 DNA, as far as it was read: TGTGCCAGCAGTGATTATAGCAATCAGCCC. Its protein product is CASSDYSNQP. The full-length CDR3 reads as CASSDYSNQPQHF.

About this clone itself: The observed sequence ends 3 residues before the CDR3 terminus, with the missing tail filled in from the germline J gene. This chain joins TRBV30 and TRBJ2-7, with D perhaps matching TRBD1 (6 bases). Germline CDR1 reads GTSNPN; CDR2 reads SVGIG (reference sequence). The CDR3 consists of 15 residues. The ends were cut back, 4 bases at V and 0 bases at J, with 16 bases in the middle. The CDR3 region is CAWTRGVGASYEQYF. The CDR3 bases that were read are TGTGCCTGGACCCGCGGAGTGGGGGCCTCCTACGAG.

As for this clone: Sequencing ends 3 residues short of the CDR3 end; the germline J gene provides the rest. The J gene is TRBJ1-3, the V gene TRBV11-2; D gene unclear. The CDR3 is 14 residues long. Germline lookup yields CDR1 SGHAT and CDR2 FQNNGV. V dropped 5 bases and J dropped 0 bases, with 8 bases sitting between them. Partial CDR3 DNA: TGTGCCAGCAGCCGGGGTGCCTCTGGAAACACC. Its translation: CASSRGASGNT. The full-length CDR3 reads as CASSRGASGNTIYF.

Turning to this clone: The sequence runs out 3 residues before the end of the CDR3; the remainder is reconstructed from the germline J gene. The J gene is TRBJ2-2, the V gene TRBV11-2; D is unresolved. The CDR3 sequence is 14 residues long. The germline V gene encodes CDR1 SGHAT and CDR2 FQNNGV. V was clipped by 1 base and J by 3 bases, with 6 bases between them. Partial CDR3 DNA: TGTGCCAGCAGCTTAGTACTTCACACCGGGGAG. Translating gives CASSLVLHTGE. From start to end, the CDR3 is CASSLVLHTGELFF.

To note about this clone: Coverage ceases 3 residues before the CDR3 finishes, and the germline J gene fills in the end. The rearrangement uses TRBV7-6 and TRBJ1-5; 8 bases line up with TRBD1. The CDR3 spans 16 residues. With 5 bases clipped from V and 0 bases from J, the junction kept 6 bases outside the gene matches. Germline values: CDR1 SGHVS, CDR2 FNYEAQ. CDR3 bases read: TGTGCCAGCAGCCCGTGGGACAGGTATAGCAATCAGCCC. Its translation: CASSPWDRYSNQP. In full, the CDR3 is CASSPWDRYSNQPQHF.

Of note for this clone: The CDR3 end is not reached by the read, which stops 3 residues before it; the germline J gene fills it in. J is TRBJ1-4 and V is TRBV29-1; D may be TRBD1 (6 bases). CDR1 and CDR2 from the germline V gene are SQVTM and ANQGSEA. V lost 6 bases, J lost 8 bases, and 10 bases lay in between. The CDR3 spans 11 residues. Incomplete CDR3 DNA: TGCAGCGTCTCCACAGGGGAAAAA. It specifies CSVSTGEK. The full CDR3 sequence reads CSVSTGEKLFF.

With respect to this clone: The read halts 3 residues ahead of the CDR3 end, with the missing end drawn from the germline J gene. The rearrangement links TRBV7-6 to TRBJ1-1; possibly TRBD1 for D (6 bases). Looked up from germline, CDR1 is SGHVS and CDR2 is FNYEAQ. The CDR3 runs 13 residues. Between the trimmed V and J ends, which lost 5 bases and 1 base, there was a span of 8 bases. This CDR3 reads CASSLDRNTEAFF. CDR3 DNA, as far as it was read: TGTGCCAGCAGCCTGGACAGGAACACTGAA.

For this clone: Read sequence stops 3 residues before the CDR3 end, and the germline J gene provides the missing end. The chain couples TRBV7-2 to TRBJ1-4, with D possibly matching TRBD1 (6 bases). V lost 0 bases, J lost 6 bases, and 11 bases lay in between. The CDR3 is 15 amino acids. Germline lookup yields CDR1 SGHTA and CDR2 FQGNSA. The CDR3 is CASSLAYGQYEKLFF. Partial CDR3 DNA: TGTGCCAGCAGCTTAGCGTACGGACAGTATGAAAAA.

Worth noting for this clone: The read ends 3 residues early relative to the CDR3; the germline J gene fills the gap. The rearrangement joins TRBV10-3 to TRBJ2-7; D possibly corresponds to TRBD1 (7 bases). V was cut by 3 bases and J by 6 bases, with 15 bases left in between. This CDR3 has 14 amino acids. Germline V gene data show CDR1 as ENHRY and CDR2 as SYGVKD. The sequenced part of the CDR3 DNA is TGTGCCATCAGTGAAGGGGCAGGGGGGTTCGAG. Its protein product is CAISEGAGGFE. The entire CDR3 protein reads CAISEGAGGFEQYF.

The CDR3 DNA, read in part, is TGTGCCAGCAGTTTACCTAGGGGTACG. This encodes CASSLPRGT. The entire CDR3 protein is CASSLPRGTQYF. The V call is TRBV12-3 or TRBV12-4, the J call TRBJ2-3; D is possibly TRBD1 (5 bases). The read comes to an end 3 residues before the CDR3 does, leaving the germline J gene to fill in the end. The CDR3 length is 12 residues. V was shortened by 2 bases and J by 8 bases, with 8 bases between the two germline ends.

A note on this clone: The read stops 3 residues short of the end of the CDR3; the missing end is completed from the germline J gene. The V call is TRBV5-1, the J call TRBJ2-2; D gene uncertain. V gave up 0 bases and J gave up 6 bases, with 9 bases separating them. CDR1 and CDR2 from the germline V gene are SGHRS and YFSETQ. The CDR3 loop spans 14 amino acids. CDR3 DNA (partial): TGCGCCAGCAGCTTGGCCTCGAAGGCCGGGGAG. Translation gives CASSLASKAGE. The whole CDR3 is CASSLASKAGELFF.